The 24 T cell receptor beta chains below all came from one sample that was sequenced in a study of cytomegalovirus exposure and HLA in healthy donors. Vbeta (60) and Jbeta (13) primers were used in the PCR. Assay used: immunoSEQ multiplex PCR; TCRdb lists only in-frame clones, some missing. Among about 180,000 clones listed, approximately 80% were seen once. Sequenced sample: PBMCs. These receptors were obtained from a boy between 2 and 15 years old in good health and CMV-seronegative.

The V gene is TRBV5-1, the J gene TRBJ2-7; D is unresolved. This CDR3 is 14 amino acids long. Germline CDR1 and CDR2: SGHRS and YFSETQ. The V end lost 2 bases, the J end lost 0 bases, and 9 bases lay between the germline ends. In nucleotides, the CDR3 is TGCGCCAGCAGCTTCAACGGCGGCTCCTACGAGCAGTACTTC. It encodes CASSFNGGSYEQYF. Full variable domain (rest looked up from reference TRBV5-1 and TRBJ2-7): KAGVTQTPRYLIKTRGQQVTLSCSPISGHRSVSWYQQTPGQGLQFLFEYFSETQRNKGNFPGRFSGRQFSNSRSEMNVSTLELGDSALYLCASSFNGGSYEQYFGPGTRLTVT.

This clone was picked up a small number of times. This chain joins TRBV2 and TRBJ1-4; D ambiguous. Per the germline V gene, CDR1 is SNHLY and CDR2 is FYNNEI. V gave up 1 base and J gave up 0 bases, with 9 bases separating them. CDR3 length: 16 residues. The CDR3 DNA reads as TGTGCCAGCAGTGAAGATAGCCCTGCAACTAATGAAAAACTGTTTTTT. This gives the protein CASSEDSPATNEKLFF.

The CDR3, as DNA: TGTGCCAGCAGCTTGTCCCTAGCGGGAGGGTCCATAACCTACGAGCAGTACTTC. Amino acid sequence: CASSLSLAGGSITYEQYF. The V gene is TRBV5-5, the J gene TRBJ2-7; TRBD2 agrees at 12 bases. Germline V lookup: CDR1 SGHKS, CDR2 YYEKEE (reference sequence). The CDR3 totals 18 residues. The trim removed 1 base at V and 2 bases at J, leaving 10 bases unmatched.

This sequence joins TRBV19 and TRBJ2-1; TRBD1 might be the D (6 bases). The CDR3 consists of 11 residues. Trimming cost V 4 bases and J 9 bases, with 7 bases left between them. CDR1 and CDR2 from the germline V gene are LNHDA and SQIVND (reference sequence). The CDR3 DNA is TGTGCCAGTAGTACAGGGGTTGAGCAGTTCTTC. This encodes CASSTGVEQFF.

CDR3 sequence reads: CASSEWTTGKAFF. The CDR3 DNA is TGTGCCAGCAGTGAATGGACAACCGGTAAAGCTTTCTTT. The chain carries TRBV25-1 and TRBJ1-1; perhaps TRBD1 as D (5 bases). Trimming removed 1 base at V and 9 bases at J, with 12 bases between. This CDR3 spans 13 amino acids. Germline assignment: CDR1 MGHDK and CDR2 SYGVNS.

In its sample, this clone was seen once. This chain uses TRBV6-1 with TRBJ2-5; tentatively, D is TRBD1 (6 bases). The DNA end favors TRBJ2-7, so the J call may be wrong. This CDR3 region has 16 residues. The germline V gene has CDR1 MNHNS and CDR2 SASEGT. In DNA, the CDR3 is TGTGCCAGCAGTGACAGGGGAAAGGCCGCCCACTACGAGCAGTACTTC. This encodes CASSDRGKAAHYEQYF.

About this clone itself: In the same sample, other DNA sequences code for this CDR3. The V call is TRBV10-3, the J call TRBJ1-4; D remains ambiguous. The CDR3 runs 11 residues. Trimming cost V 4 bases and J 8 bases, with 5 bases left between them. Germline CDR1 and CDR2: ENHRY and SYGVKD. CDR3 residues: CAISGGEKLFF. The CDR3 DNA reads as TGTGCCATCAGTGGAGGCGAAAAACTGTTTTTT.

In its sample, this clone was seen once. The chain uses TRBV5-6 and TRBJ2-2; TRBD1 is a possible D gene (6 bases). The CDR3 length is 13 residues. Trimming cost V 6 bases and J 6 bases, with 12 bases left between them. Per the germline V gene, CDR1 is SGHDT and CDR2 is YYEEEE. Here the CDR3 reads CASTQGIPGELFF. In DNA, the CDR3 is TGTGCCAGCACCCAGGGGATCCCCGGGGAGCTGTTTTTT.

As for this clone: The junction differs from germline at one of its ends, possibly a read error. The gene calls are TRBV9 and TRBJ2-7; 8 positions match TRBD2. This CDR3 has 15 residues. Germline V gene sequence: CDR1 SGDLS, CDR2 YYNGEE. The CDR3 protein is CAGSAGLGLSYEQYF. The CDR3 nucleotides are TGTGCCGGCAGCGCGGGACTAGGACTCTCCTACGAGCAGTACTTC.

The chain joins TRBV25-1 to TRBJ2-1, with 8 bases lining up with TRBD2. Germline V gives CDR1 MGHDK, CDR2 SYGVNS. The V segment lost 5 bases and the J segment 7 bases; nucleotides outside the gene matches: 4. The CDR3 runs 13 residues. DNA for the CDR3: TGTGCCAGCAGTCCAGCGGGAGAAAATGAGCAGTTCTTC. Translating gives CASSPAGENEQFF.

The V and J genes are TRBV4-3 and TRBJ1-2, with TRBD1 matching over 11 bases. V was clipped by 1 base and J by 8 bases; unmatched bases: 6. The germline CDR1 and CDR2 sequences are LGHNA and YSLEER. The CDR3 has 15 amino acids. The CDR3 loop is CASSQGTGGARGYTF. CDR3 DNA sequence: TGCGCCAGCAGCCAAGGGACAGGGGGCGCGAGAGGCTACACCTTC.

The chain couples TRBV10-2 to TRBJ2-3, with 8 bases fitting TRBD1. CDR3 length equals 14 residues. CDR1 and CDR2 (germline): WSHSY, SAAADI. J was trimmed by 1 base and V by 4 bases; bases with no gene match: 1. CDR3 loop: CASSGGQGTDTQYF. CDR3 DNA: TGCGCCAGCAGTGGGGGACAGGGCACAGATACGCAGTATTTT.

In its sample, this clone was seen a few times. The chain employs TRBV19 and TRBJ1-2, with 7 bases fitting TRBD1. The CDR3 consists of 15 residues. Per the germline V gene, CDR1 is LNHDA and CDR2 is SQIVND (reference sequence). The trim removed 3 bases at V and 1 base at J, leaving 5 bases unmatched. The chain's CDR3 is CASSIAQGVNYGYTF. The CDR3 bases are TGTGCCAGTAGTATCGCGCAGGGGGTTAACTATGGCTACACCTTC.

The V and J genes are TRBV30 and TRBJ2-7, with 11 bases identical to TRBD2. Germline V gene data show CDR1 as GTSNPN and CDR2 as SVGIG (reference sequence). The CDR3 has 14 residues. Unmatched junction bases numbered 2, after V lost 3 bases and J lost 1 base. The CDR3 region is CAWSRLAGSYEQYF. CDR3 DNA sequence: TGTGCCTGGAGCCGACTAGCGGGATCCTACGAGCAGTACTTC.

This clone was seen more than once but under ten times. CDR3 sequence (DNA): TGTGCCAGCAGTTTTGGCAAGGGACAGTATGGCTACACCTTC. This encodes CASSFGKGQYGYTF. The chain employs TRBV7-2 and TRBJ1-2, with TRBD1 identical over 7 bases. Germline V gene data show CDR1 as SGHTA and CDR2 as FQGNSA. The CDR3 has 14 residues. V trimming: 6 bases; J trimming: 5 bases; junction bases outside the gene matches: 9.

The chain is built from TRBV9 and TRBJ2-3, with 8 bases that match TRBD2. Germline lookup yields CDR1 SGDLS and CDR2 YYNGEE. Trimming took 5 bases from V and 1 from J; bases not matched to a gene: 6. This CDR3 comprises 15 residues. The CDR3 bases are TGTGCCAGCAGTGAGACGGGGGGGGGCACAGATACGCAGTATTTT. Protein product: CASSETGGGTDTQYF. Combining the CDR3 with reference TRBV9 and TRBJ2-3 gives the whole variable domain DSGVTQTPKHLITATGQRVTLRCSPRSGDLSVYWYQQSLDQGLQFLIQYYNGEERAKGNILERFSAQQFPDLHSELNLSSLELGDSALYFCASSETGGGTDTQYFGPGTRLTVL.

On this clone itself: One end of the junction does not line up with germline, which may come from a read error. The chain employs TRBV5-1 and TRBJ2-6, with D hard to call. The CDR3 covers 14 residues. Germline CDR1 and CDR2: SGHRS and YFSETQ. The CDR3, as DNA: TGCGCCAGCAGCTTGGGCCCAATGATTAACGGCCTGACTTTC. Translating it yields CASSLGPMINGLTF.

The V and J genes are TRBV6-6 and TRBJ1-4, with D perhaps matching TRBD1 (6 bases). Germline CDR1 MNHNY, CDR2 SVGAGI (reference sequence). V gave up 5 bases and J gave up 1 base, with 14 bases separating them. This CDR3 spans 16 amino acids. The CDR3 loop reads CASSQDRVRTNEKLFF. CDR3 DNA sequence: TGTGCCAGCAGTCAGGACAGAGTGAGAACTAATGAAAAACTGTTTTTT.

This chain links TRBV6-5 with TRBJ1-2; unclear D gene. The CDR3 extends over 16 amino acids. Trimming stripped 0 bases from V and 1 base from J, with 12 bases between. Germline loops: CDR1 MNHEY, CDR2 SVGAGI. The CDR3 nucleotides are TGTGCCAGCAGTTACTCCGGAGGGTTCCATAACTATGGCTACACCTTC. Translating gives CASSYSGGFHNYGYTF.

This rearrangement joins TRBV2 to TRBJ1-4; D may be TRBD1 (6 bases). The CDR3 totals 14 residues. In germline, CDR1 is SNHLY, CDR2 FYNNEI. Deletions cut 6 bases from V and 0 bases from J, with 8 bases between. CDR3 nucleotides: TGTGCCAGCAGACAGGGTGCAACTAATGAAAAACTGTTTTTT. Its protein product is CASRQGATNEKLFF.

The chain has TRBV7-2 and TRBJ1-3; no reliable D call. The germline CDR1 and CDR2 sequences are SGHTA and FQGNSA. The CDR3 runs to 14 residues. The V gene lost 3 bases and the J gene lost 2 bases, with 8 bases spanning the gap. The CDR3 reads CASSFGGPGNTIYF. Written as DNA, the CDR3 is TGTGCCAGCAGCTTTGGAGGGCCTGGAAACACCATATATTTT.

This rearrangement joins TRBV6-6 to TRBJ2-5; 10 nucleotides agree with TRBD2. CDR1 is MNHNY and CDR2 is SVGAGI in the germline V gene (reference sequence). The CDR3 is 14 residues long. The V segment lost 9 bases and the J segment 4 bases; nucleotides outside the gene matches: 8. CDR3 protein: CASKAGGPSETQYF. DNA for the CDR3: TGTGCCAGTAAAGCGGGAGGGCCCTCAGAGACCCAGTACTTC.

The CDR3 DNA is TGTGCCAGCAGCCCGCTACCGGGGAGAGAAGCTTTCTTT. Its translation is CASSPLPGREAFF. The chain uses TRBV13 and TRBJ1-1; D remains unclear. Germline V gene data show CDR1 as PRHDT and CDR2 as FYEKMQ (reference sequence). CDR3 size: 13 residues. Between the trimmed V and J ends, which lost 5 bases and 8 bases, there was a span of 15 bases.

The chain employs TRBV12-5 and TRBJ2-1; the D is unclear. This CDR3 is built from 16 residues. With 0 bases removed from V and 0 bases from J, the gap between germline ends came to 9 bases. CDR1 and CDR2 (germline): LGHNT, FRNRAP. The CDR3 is CASGLVLLDSYNEQFF. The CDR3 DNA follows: TGTGCTAGTGGTTTGGTACTTCTCGACTCCTACAATGAGCAGTTCTTC.